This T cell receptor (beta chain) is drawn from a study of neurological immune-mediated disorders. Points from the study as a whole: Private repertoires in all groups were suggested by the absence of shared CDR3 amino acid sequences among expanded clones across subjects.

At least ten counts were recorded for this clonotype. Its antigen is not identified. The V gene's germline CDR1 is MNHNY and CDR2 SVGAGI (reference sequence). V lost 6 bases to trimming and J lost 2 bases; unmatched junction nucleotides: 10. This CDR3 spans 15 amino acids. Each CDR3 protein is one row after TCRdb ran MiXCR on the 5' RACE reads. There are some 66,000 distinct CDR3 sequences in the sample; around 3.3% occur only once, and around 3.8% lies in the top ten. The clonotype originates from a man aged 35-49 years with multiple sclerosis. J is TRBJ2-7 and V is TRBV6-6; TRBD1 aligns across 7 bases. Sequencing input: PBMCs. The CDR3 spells CASSPTQGTAYEQYF. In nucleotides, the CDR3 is TGTGCCAGCAGCCCAACACAGGGGACAGCCTACGAGCAGTACTTC.